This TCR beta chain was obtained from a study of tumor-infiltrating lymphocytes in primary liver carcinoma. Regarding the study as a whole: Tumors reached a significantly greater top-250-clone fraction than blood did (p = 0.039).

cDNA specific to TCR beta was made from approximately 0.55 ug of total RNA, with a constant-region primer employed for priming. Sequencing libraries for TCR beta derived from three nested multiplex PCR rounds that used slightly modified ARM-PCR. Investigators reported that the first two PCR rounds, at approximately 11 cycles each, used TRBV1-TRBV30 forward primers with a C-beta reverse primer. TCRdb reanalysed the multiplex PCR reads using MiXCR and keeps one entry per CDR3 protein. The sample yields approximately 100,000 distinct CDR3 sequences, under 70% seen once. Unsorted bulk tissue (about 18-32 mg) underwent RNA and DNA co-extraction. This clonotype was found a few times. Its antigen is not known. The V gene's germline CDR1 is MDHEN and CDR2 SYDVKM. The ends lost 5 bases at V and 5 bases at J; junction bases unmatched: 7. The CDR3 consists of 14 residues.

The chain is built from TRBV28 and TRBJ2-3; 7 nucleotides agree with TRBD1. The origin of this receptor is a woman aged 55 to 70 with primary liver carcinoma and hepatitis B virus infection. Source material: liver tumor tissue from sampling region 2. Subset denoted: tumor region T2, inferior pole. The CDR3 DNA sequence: TGTGCCAGCAGTCTTGTAGGGGGCAGAGATACGCAGTATTTT. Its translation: CASSLVGGRDTQYF.